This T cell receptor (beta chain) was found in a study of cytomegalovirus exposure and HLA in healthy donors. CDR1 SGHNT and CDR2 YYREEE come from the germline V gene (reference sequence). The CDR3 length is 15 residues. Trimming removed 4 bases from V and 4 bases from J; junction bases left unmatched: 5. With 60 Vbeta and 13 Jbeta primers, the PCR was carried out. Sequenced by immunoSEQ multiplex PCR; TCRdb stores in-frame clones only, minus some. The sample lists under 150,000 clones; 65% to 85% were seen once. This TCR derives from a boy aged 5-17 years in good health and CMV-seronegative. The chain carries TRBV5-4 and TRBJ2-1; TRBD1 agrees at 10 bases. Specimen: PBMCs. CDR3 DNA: TGTGCCAGCAGCCATGGACAGGGGGGGTACAATGAGCAGTTCTTC. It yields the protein CASSHGQGGYNEQFF.